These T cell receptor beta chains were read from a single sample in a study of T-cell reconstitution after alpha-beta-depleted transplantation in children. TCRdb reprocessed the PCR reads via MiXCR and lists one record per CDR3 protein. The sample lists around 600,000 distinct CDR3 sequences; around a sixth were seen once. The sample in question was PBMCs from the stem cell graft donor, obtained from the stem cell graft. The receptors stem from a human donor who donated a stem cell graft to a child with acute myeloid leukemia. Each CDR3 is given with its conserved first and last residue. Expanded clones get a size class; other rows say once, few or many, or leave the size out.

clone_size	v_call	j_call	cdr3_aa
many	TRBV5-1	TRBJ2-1	CASSSGQLYNEQFF
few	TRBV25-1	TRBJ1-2	CASSDPGTGESYGYTF
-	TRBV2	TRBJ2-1	CASSEVGGQFF
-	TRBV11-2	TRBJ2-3	CASSLGPAGGLTQYF
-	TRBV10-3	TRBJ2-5	CAISGRGNQETQYF
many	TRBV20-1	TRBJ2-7	CSARDTYSYEQYF
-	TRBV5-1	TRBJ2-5	CASSSISGFGETQYF
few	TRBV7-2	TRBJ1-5	CASSLEAAQPQHF
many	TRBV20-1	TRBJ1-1	CSALGNTEAFF
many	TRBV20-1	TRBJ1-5	CSAALGGEQPQHF
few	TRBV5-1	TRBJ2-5	CASSIRKGGAETQYF
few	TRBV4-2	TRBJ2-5	CASSQEGPRTHQETQYF
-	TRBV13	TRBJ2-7	CASSARDRDEQYF
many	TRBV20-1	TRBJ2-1	CSASLAGGPFGNEQFF
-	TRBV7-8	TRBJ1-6	CASSLGGGVPYNSPLHF
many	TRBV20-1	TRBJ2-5	CSASVPGQRQTQYF
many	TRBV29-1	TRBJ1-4	CSVEEDTNEKLFF
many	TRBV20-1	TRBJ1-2	CSARPGFYGYTF
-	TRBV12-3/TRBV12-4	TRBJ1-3	CASSLKAHLWGLTGNTIYF
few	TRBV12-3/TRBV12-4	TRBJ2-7	CASSFGDSYEQYF
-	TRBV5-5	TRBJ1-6	CASSLGGDIYSPLHF
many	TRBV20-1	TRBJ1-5	CSVDPRQRNQPQHF
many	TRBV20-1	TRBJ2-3	CSARGGGVGTDTQYF
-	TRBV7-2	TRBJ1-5	CASSLTVRSNQPQHF
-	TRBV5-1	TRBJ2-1	CASHSGTAYNEQFF
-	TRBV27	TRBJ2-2	CASRQDRGFGELFF
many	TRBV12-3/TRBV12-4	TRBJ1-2	CASSPSGVTYGYTF
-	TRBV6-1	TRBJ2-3	CASRLPASDTQYF
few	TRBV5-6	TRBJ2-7	CASSKGRDTYEQYF
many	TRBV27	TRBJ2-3	CASSLFGSTDTQYF
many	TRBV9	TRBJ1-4	CASSVAIGAELFF
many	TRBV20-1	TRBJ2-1	CSAVAGGYYNEQFF
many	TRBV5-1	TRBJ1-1	CASSRDSHEAFF
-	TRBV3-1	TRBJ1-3	CASSPAPIDTIYF
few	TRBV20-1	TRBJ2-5	CSAPYIAVRGAFSGGARETQYF
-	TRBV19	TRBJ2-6	CASIPGQNSGANVLTF
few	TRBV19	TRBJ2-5	CATKGNRYQETQYF
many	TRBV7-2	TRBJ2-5	CASSEDQETQYF
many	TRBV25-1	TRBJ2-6	CASSVSGANVLTF
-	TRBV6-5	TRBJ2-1	CASSLRSFYNEQFF
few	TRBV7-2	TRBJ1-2	CASRDSGRYGYTF
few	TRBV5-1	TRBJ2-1	CASNPQGGGYNEQFF
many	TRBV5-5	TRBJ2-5	CASSPWTGQETQYF
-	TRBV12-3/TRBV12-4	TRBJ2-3	CASSFGLAGVTDTQYF
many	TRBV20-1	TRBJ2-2	CSARASTGTTRHTGELFF
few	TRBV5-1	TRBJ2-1	CASSLPSLGGSSYNEQFF
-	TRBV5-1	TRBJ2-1	CASSPGRAESEQFF